A single sample is the source of the 7 T cell receptor beta chains below, sequenced in a study of T-cell memory formation after mild COVID-19. TCRdb passed the 5' RACE reads through MiXCR, listing each CDR3 protein once. Of about 320,000 distinct CDR3 sequences detected, roughly an eighth appear once; the ten largest clones hold around 20%. Sequenced input: PBMCs or a T cell subset sorted from them (not recorded which). The receptors shown here come from a man aged 18 to 29 who had mild COVID-19 (a few samples of this study predate the infection). Cell type and time point are not known.

The chain is built from TRBV2 and TRBJ1-2, with 10 nucleotides matching TRBD1. After removal of 6 bases from V and 3 bases from J, the junction contained 7 bases not matched to a gene. The CDR3 runs to 15 residues. Germline lookup yields CDR1 SNHLY and CDR2 FYNNEI. The CDR3 reads CASSPETGGDYGYTF. The CDR3, as DNA: TGTGCCAGCAGCCCCGAGACAGGGGGCGACTATGGCTACACCTTC.

This clonotype turned up a few times. The chain joins TRBV6-5 to TRBJ1-2, with 7 nucleotides matching TRBD1. V lost 2 bases and J lost 4; bases outside the gene matches: 16. Germline CDR1 reads MNHEY; CDR2 reads SVGAGI. CDR3 length: 18 residues. The CDR3 DNA is TGTGCCAGCAGTTACCACCCCCCGGGACAGCCCCGTGGCTATGGCTACACCTTC. It yields the protein CASSYHPPGQPRGYGYTF.

Notes on this clonotype: The germline gene is not matched at one end of the junction; a read error may be the cause. This chain links TRBV9 with TRBJ1-2; TRBD1 is a possible D gene (5 bases). The CDR3 totals 12 residues. CDR1 is SGDLS and CDR2 is YYNGEE in the germline V gene. Here the CDR3 DNA reads TGTGCCAGCAGCGACAGGTTTCGACCTCTGACGTTC. Amino acid sequence: CASSDRFRPLTF.

CDR3: CASSAGRGGGDTQYF. CDR3 nucleotide sequence: TGTGCCAGCAGCGCGGGGCGGGGGGGAGGAGATACGCAGTATTTT. V and J are TRBV7-2 and TRBJ2-3; 9 bases fit TRBD2. After removal of 5 bases from V and 5 bases from J, the junction contained 8 bases not matched to a gene. The CDR3 runs 15 residues. Germline assignment: CDR1 SGHTA and CDR2 FQGNSA.

V gene TRBV6-2 or TRBV6-3 combines with J gene TRBJ2-7; D is perhaps TRBD1 or TRBD2 (5 bases each). V lost 6 bases, J lost 0 bases, and 12 bases lay in between. CDR1 and CDR2 (germline): MNHEY, SVGEGT. This CDR3 has 14 residues. The CDR3 reads CASRGRSTSYEQYV. The DNA of the CDR3 is TGTGCCAGCAGGGGACGATCGACCTCCTACGAGCAGTACGTC.

CDR3 coding DNA: TGTGCCAGCAGCTTACCTAGCGTCACAGATACGCAGTATTTT. It encodes CASSLPSVTDTQYF. The chain uses TRBV7-3 and TRBJ2-3; D possibly corresponds to TRBD2 (6 bases). CDR1 is SGHTA and CDR2 is FQGTGA in the germline V gene. The CDR3 totals 14 residues. V lost 2 bases and J lost 2, with 8 bases in between.

This chain links TRBV5-6 with TRBJ2-7, with 9 bases fitting TRBD1. Germline V CDR1 and CDR2: SGHDT, YYEEEE. Trimming at V came to 3 bases and at J to 4 bases, leaving 5 bases not matched to a gene. There are 14 residues in the CDR3. The chain's CDR3 is CASSSGQGKYEQYF. The CDR3 nucleotides are TGTGCCAGCAGCTCCGGACAGGGGAAATACGAGCAGTACTTC.